This note documents a single T cell receptor (beta chain) sequence. V was cut by 5 bases and J by 2 bases, with 11 bases left in between. This CDR3 contains 14 residues. Germline lookup yields CDR1 SGHNT and CDR2 YENEEA. Naive CD8 cells lacked CD45RO and underwent positive selection for CCR7, leaving out terminally differentiated effector memory CD45RA+ cells. This sample was included in a study of shared clonotypes between healthy human individuals. Sequenced by immunoSEQ multiplex PCR; TCRdb stores in-frame clones only, minus some. The sample yields around 2.1 million clones, about 92% seen once. The TCR originated in a young man in good health. Some clones in this sample may be carry-over from other donors' samples. The chain is built from TRBV11-3 and TRBJ2-3; D perhaps matches TRBD2 (6 bases). The specimen sequenced was naive CD8+ T cells from PBMCs. The CDR3, as DNA: TGTGCCAGCAGCGCGGGACTCTTCACAGATACGCAGTATTTT. The encoded protein is CASSAGLFTDTQYF.